This entry lists 7 T cell receptor beta chains sequenced from one sample in a study of blood T cell repertoires in COVID-19. Assay used: immunoSEQ multiplex PCR; TCRdb lists only in-frame clones, some missing. The sample lists around 230,000 clones, 87% occurring once. The material sequenced was peripheral blood. These receptors came from a man aged 60 to 69 who had recovered from COVID-19.

V gene TRBV5-1 combines with J gene TRBJ1-2; no clear D. This CDR3 spans 14 amino acids. Per germline, CDR1 SGHRS and CDR2 YFSETQ. Trimming stripped 4 bases from V and 6 bases from J, with 16 bases between. This chain's CDR3 is CASSPVAAGNGYTF. The CDR3 region has the DNA TGCGCCAGCAGCCCGGTGGCGGCGGGGAATGGCTACACCTTC.

The genes are TRBV24-1 and TRBJ1-2; D might be TRBD1 (5 bases). Trimming pared 8 bases from V and 6 bases from J, leaving 6 bases between. The CDR3 consists of 10 residues. Germline V lookup: CDR1 KGHDR, CDR2 SFDVKD. CDR3 nucleotides: TGTGCCACCATAGGGGATGGCTACACCTTC. Its translation is CATIGDGYTF.

The chain combines TRBV3-1 (or the pseudogene TRBV3-2) with TRBJ2-1; 10 nucleotides match TRBD2. Unmatched junction bases numbered 15, after V lost 11 bases and J lost 14 bases. From germline, CDR1 is LGHDT and CDR2 YNNKEL (reference sequence). The CDR3 totals 13 residues. The CDR3 sequence: CAVSGLAVLGKFF. Written as DNA, the CDR3 is TGTGCCGTCTCCGGACTAGCGGTCTTGGGGAAGTTCTTC.

This rearrangement joins TRBV20-1 to TRBJ1-5, with D possibly matching TRBD1 (5 bases). Deletions cut 3 bases from V and 3 bases from J, with 12 bases between. The CDR3 runs to 14 residues. CDR1 is DFQATT, CDR2 SNEGSKA, per germline (reference sequence). The DNA of the CDR3 is TGCAGTGCTAGTGCCACAGGTTTCAATCAGCCCCAGCATTTT. It is translated as CSASATGFNQPQHF.

The rearrangement links TRBV2 to TRBJ1-5, with D possibly matching TRBD1 (5 bases). Germline CDR1 and CDR2: SNHLY and FYNNEI. V was pared by 5 bases and J by 0 bases, with 8 bases between. The CDR3 length is 14 residues. In DNA form, the CDR3 reads TGTGCCAGCAGTCCGACAGTTAGCAATCAGCCCCAGCATTTT. Protein: CASSPTVSNQPQHF. Variable domain in full (rest from reference TRBV2 and TRBJ1-5): EPEVTQTPSHQVTQMGQEVILRCVPISNHLYFYWYRQILGQKVEFLVSFYNNEISEKSEIFDDQFSVERPDGSNFTLKIRSTKLEDSAMYFCASSPTVSNQPQHFGDGTRLSIL.

This clone was seen only a few times. The chain carries TRBV6-6 and TRBJ1-2; D gene unclear. Deletions cut 6 bases from V and 6 bases from J, with 11 bases between. The CDR3 has 12 residues. Germline V CDR1 and CDR2: MNHNY, SVGAGI (reference sequence). CDR3 loop: CASRSRVNGYTF. CDR3 DNA sequence: TGTGCCAGCAGGAGTCGTGTGAATGGCTACACCTTC.

The V call is TRBV5-1, the J call TRBJ2-3; 10 bases align to TRBD2. CDR1 SGHRS and CDR2 YFSETQ come from the germline V gene. The CDR3 is 16 amino acids. Trimming removed 0 bases from V and 2 bases from J; junction bases left unmatched: 3. This chain's CDR3 is CASSLALAGVTDTQYF. The DNA of the CDR3 is TGCGCCAGCAGCTTGGCTCTAGCGGGGGTCACAGATACGCAGTATTTT.